One and the same sample provided the 26 T cell receptor beta chains below, sequenced in a study of T cell repertoires in cytomegalovirus infection. TCRdb re-analysed the reads in MiXCR, keeping a single row per CDR3 protein. The sample holds 65,000 to 95,000 distinct CDR3 sequences, approximately 3.7% seen once. Sequencing was carried out using PBMCs. These receptors were collected from a human donor in good health (CMV status not recorded). Some clones in this sample may be carry-over from other donors' samples.

This clonotype was counted many times. This sequence joins TRBV7-6 and TRBJ2-7, with 9 positions matching TRBD1. This CDR3 is built from 19 residues. V was pared by 5 bases and J by 1 base, with 18 bases of the junction left unmatched. Germline V gene data show CDR1 as SGHVS and CDR2 as FNYEAQ. CDR3 residues: CASSLSLGTGSFASYEQYF. The CDR3 DNA is TGTGCCAGCAGCCTCTCATTGGGGACAGGGAGTTTCGCGTCCTACGAGCAGTACTTC.

This clonotype was counted at least ten times. V and J are TRBV4-1 and TRBJ1-2; tentative D call: TRBD1 (5 bases). This CDR3 spans 15 amino acids. Germline lookup yields CDR1 MGHRA and CDR2 YSYEKL. V was clipped by 4 bases and J by 1 base, with 13 bases between them. CDR3 protein: CASSPLQVDNYGYTF. The CDR3 nucleotides are TGCGCCAGCAGCCCTCTACAGGTGGATAACTATGGCTACACCTTC.

This clonotype was seen many times. The CDR3 spells CASSPLFQKANYGYTF. The CDR3 bases are TGTGCCAGCAGCCCCTTGTTTCAGAAAGCTAACTATGGCTACACCTTC. The chain employs TRBV28 and TRBJ1-2; unclear D gene. In germline, CDR1 is MDHEN, CDR2 SYDVKM. This CDR3 has 16 residues. Trimming removed 6 bases at V and 0 bases at J, with 17 bases between.

CDR3 sequence: CASSPLLAGLSYEQYF. The CDR3 region has the DNA TGTGCCAGCAGCCCCCTACTAGCGGGCCTCTCCTACGAGCAGTACTTC. This rearrangement joins TRBV7-2 to TRBJ2-7; TRBD2 aligns across 9 bases. Per germline, CDR1 SGHTA and CDR2 FQGNSA. J lost 0 bases, V lost 5 bases, and 8 bases had no gene match. The CDR3 totals 16 residues.

This clonotype was seen ten or more times. CDR3 DNA: TGTGCCGCAGGGGGGGGGAGACTAGCGGGGGGGACACACAATGAGCAGTTCTTC. It yields the protein CAAGGGRLAGGTHNEQFF. The chain employs TRBV2 and TRBJ2-1; 14 positions agree with TRBD2. The CDR3 spans 18 residues. The junction had 17 bases not matched to a gene; V was cut back by 11 bases and J by 5 bases. The V gene's germline CDR1 is SNHLY and CDR2 FYNNEI.

There are many counts of this clonotype. The CDR3 sequence is CASSPPESRGEKLFF. In nucleotides, the CDR3 is TGTGCCAGCAGTCCACCGGAGAGTAGGGGGGAAAAACTGTTTTTT. The rearrangement uses TRBV7-8 and TRBJ1-4; possibly TRBD1 for D (6 bases). Trimming took off 6 bases at V and 8 bases at J, with 19 bases between the two ends. This CDR3 has 15 residues. In germline, CDR1 is SGHVS, CDR2 FQNEAQ.

Many counts were recorded for this clonotype. The gene calls are TRBV19 and TRBJ2-1; 7 bases map to TRBD1. The CDR3 runs 13 residues. The V segment lost 5 bases and the J segment 4 bases; nucleotides outside the gene matches: 2. In germline, CDR1 is LNHDA, CDR2 SQIVND (reference sequence). Here the CDR3 reads CASSPRGYNEQFF. In DNA form, the CDR3 reads TGTGCCAGTAGTCCCAGGGGGTACAATGAGCAGTTCTTC.

This clonotype was detected ten times or more. The gene calls are TRBV11-2 and TRBJ1-4; D gene uncertain. Trimming took 5 bases from V and 0 from J, leaving 13 bases between them. The germline gives CDR1 SGHAT, CDR2 FQNNGV. The CDR3 covers 16 residues. The CDR3 loop reads CASSPDPGATNEKLFF. In DNA, the CDR3 is TGTGCCAGCAGCCCCGACCCCGGGGCAACTAATGAAAAACTGTTTTTT.

This clonotype has ten or more counts. The chain couples TRBV20-1 to TRBJ1-1, with D perhaps TRBD1 (5 bases). The CDR3 has 13 amino acids. Germline V CDR1 and CDR2: DFQATT, SNEGSKA (reference sequence). Trimming removed 6 bases from V and 0 bases from J, with 11 bases in between. The CDR3 DNA is TGCAGTGCCACGAACAGGATGAACACTGAAGCTTTCTTT. Its translation: CSATNRMNTEAFF.

This clonotype occurred many times. The J gene is TRBJ2-7, the V gene TRBV7-2, with D possibly matching TRBD1 (5 bases). V lost 7 bases and J 4 bases, leaving 17 bases between the germline ends. From germline, CDR1 is SGHTA and CDR2 FQGNSA. The CDR3 is 14 residues long. This CDR3 is CASNKRGRPYEQYF. Written as DNA, the CDR3 is TGTGCCAGCAACAAAAGGGGCAGGCCTTACGAGCAGTACTTC.

This clonotype was recorded at least ten times. The chain couples TRBV27 to TRBJ1-2; possible D gene TRBD1, 5 bases. The germline gives CDR1 MNHEY, CDR2 SMNVEV (reference sequence). This CDR3 comprises 13 residues. The ends were cut back, 3 bases at V and 8 bases at J, with 13 bases in the middle. The chain's CDR3 is CASSFDRQLGYTF. The CDR3 bases are TGTGCCAGCAGTTTCGACAGACAGCTGGGCTACACCTTC.

The sample holds many counts of this clonotype. J is TRBJ2-3 and V is TRBV5-1; 13 nucleotides match TRBD2. CDR3 length: 17 amino acids. In germline, CDR1 is SGHRS, CDR2 YFSETQ. V dropped 4 bases and J dropped 1; count of bases not matched to a gene: 6. The CDR3 protein is CASSRWTSGGRTDTQYF. CDR3 nucleotides: TGCGCCAGCAGCCGCTGGACTAGCGGGGGCCGCACAGATACGCAGTATTTT.

This clonotype was detected ten times or more. The chain uses TRBV12-3 or TRBV12-4 and TRBJ1-6; D call uncertain. Trimming took off 2 bases at V and 10 bases at J, with 9 bases between the two ends. The CDR3 is 13 residues long. The CDR3 sequence is CASSLLGASPLHF. CDR3 coding DNA: TGTGCCAGCAGTTTATTAGGTGCCTCACCCCTCCACTTT.

This clonotype was seen at least ten times. V gene TRBV7-8 combines with J gene TRBJ1-1, with a tentative D call TRBD1 (5 bases). The CDR3 has 16 residues. Germline loops: CDR1 SGHVS, CDR2 FQNEAQ. V was trimmed by 5 bases and J by 1 base, leaving 17 bases between them. Here the CDR3 DNA reads TGTGCCAGCAGCCCCCGACGCGGACACCCGAACACTGAAGCTTTCTTT. Translation gives CASSPRRGHPNTEAFF.

At least ten counts were recorded for this clonotype. The V call is TRBV20-1, the J call TRBJ2-7, with D possibly being TRBD2 (6 bases). CDR1 is DFQATT, CDR2 SNEGSKA, per germline (reference sequence). This CDR3 region has 11 residues. Trimming left V 3 bases short and J 3 bases short, with 6 bases between. The CDR3 nucleotides are TGCAGTGCTAGGCGGGGCTACGAGCAGTACTTC. It codes for CSARRGYEQYF.

Ten or more counts support this clonotype. The chain is built from TRBV12-3 or TRBV12-4 and TRBJ1-5; D is possibly TRBD1 (5 bases). V lost 6 bases and J lost 4, with 16 bases in between. The CDR3 contains 15 residues. This chain's CDR3 is CASSPSGRGNQPQHF. The CDR3 region has the DNA TGTGCCAGCAGCCCCTCAGGGAGGGGAAATCAGCCCCAGCATTTT.

This clonotype has at least ten counts. The chain recombines TRBV20-1 with TRBJ1-4; 10 nucleotides align to TRBD1. This CDR3 has 15 amino acids. Germline-derived CDR1 and CDR2 are DFQATT and SNEGSKA (reference sequence). The V and J ends lost 6 bases and 4 bases, in that order; junction bases with no gene match: 8. CDR3 bases: TGCAGTGCAAGGGACAGGGGAGTCAGTAATGAAAAACTGTTTTTT. It yields the protein CSARDRGVSNEKLFF.

This clonotype has a count of ten or more. The chain combines TRBV5-6 with TRBJ2-1; D gene uncertain. Germline V gene sequence: CDR1 SGHDT, CDR2 YYEEEE. This CDR3 is built from 15 residues. Trimming shortened V by 2 bases and J by 5 bases, and 14 bases separated the two germline ends. CDR3 sequence reads: CASSFGPNGDNEQFF. The CDR3 region has the DNA TGTGCCAGCAGCTTCGGGCCTAATGGGGACAATGAGCAGTTCTTC.

There are many counts of this clonotype. This chain joins TRBV6-2 or TRBV6-3 and TRBJ1-3; possible D gene TRBD1, 5 bases. This CDR3 comprises 15 residues. Deletions cut 6 bases from V and 0 bases from J, with 12 bases between. Per germline, CDR1 MNHEY and CDR2 SVGEGT. The CDR3: CASSWDSSSGNTIYF. In nucleotides, the CDR3 is TGTGCCAGCAGCTGGGACTCAAGCTCTGGAAACACCATATATTTT.

There are many counts of this clonotype. The chain links TRBV6-2 or TRBV6-3 to TRBJ1-4; 9 nucleotides align to TRBD1. Germline V lookup: CDR1 MNHEY, CDR2 SVGEGT. V was pared by 7 bases and J by 7 bases, with 7 bases of the junction left unmatched. This CDR3 is built from 14 residues. CDR3 loop: CASKLSDRGEKLFF. The CDR3 coding sequence is TGTGCCAGCAAGCTTTCGGACAGGGGTGAAAAACTGTTTTTT.

This clonotype came up many times. The J gene is TRBJ1-1, the V gene TRBV7-8; D ambiguous. The V end was cut by 5 bases, the J end by 5 bases, with 9 bases between. This CDR3 has 12 amino acids. The germline gives CDR1 SGHVS, CDR2 FQNEAQ. The CDR3 sequence is CASSGDYTEAFF. For the CDR3, the DNA is TGTGCCAGCAGCGGGGATTATACTGAAGCTTTCTTT.

This clonotype occurred many times. The chain has TRBV29-1 and TRBJ2-7, with no clear D. This CDR3 spans 12 amino acids. V dropped 3 bases and J dropped 2 bases, with 8 bases sitting between them. Looked up from germline, CDR1 is SQVTM and CDR2 is ANQGSEA. The chain's CDR3 is CSVEDRAYEQYF. CDR3 DNA: TGCAGCGTTGAGGACCGGGCCTACGAGCAGTACTTC.

This clonotype showed up many times. V gene TRBV12-3 or TRBV12-4 combines with J gene TRBJ1-2, with a weak D call TRBD1 (5 bases). Deletions cut 8 bases from V and 6 bases from J, with 13 bases between. This CDR3 contains 12 residues. CDR3 sequence reads: CASCPWGHGYTF. In DNA, the CDR3 is TGTGCCAGCTGCCCCTGGGGACATGGCTACACCTTC.

The table lists this clonotype with many counts. This sequence joins TRBV4-2 and TRBJ1-2; D is possibly TRBD1 (5 bases). The CDR3 totals 14 residues. The germline gives CDR1 LGHNA, CDR2 YNFKEQ. The V end was cut by 0 bases, the J end by 4 bases, with 9 bases between. The chain's CDR3 is CASSQDPGLYGYTF. The CDR3 coding sequence is TGTGCCAGCAGCCAAGATCCGGGACTCTATGGCTACACCTTC.

This clonotype appeared many times. The gene calls are TRBV7-2 and TRBJ2-7; the D gene is possibly TRBD2 (6 bases). Germline V lookup: CDR1 SGHTA, CDR2 FQGNSA. V gave up 2 bases and J gave up 7 bases, with 15 bases separating them. The length of the CDR3 is 14 residues. DNA of the CDR3: TGTGCCAGCAGCTTAAGGCCGCCCGGGGGAGAGCAGTACTTC. It translates to CASSLRPPGGEQYF.

This clonotype has a count of ten or more. The V call is TRBV6-1, the J call TRBJ1-1, with unresolved D. The germline V and J ends were trimmed by 5 bases and 0 bases, with 13 bases remaining between them. The CDR3 totals 15 residues. Germline V gene data show CDR1 as MNHNS and CDR2 as SASEGT. The CDR3 DNA reads as TGTGCCAGCAGTCAGGTGGGTTGGCTGAACACTGAAGCTTTCTTT. This translates into CASSQVGWLNTEAFF.